This T cell receptor (beta chain) comes out of a study of cytomegalovirus exposure and HLA in healthy donors. Study in general: Both the approximately 120 validation repertoires and the roughly 700 first-cohort repertoires used the same platform, as reported by a later analysis.

As concerns this clone: The antigen is unknown.

Study conclusions and caveats: A later analysis found first-cohort TCR clusters tended to co-occur in the 90 to 150 validation repertoires. A few of the chains that were CMV-associated were confirmed in vitro to be specific for CMV antigens.

Assay used: immunoSEQ multiplex PCR; TCRdb lists only in-frame clones, some missing. The data hold about 160,000 clones, with roughly 95% observed a single time. Germline V gene data show CDR1 as LNHDA and CDR2 as SQIVND (reference sequence). The J segment lost 1 base and the V segment lost 6 bases, leaving 13 bases of the junction unmatched. The CDR3 contains 17 residues. The J gene is TRBJ1-2, the V gene TRBV19, with TRBD1 identical over 8 bases. Sample: PBMCs. The clonotype originates from a woman younger than 35 in good health and CMV-seronegative. The CDR3 coding sequence is TGTGCCAGTAGCAAACCGGGACAGGAGACCCTTAACTATGGCTACACCTTC. This gives the protein CASSKPGQETLNYGYTF.